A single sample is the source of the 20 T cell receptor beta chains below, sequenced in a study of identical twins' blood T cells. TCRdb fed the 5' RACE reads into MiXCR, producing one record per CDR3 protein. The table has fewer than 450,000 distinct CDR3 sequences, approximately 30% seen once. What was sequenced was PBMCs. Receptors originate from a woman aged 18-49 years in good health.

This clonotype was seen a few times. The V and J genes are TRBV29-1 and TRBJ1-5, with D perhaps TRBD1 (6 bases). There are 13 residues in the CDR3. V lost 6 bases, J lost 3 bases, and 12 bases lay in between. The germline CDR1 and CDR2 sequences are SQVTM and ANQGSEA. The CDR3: CSVTGGLNQPQHF. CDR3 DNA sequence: TGCAGCGTGACAGGAGGGCTCAATCAGCCCCAGCATTTT.

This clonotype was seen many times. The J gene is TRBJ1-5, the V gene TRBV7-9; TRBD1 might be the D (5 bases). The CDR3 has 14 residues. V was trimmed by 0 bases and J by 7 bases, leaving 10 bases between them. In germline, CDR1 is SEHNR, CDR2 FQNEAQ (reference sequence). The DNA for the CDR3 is TGTGCCAGCAGCTTAGCAGGGACGAGGCAGCCCCAGCATTTT. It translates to CASSLAGTRQPQHF.

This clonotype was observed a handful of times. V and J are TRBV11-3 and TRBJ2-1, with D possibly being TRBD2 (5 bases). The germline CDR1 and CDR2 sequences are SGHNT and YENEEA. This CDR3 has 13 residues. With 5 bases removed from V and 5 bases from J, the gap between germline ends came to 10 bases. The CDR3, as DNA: TGTGCCAGCAGCGTTACTAGTAACAATGAGCAGTTCTTC. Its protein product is CASSVTSNNEQFF.

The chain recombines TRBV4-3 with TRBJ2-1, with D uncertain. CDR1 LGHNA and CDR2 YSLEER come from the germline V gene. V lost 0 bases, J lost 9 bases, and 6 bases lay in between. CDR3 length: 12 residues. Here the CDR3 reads CASSQDRSEQFF. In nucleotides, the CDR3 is TGCGCCAGCAGCCAAGACAGGAGTGAGCAGTTCTTC.

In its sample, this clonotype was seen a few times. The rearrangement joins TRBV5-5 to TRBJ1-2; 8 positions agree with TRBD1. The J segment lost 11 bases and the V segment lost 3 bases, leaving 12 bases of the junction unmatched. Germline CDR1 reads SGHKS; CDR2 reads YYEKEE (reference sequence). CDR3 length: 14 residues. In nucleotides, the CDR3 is TGTGCCAGCAGCTGGGAAGGACAGGGCGTCGGTTACACCTTC. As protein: CASSWEGQGVGYTF.

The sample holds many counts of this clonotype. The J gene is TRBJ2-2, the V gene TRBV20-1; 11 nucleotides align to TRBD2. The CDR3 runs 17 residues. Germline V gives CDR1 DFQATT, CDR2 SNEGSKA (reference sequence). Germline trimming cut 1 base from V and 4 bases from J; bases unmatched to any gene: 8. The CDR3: CSARVPLAGAFTGELFF. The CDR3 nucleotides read TGCAGTGCTAGAGTGCCACTAGCGGGGGCGTTCACCGGGGAGCTGTTTTTT.

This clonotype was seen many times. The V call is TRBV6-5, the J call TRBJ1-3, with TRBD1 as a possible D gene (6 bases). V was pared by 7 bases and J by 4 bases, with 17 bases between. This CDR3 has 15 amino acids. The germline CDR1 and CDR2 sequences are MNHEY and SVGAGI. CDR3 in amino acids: CASTSSRGAGNTIYF. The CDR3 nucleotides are TGTGCCAGCACCTCGTCCCGGGGGGCAGGAAACACCATATATTTT.

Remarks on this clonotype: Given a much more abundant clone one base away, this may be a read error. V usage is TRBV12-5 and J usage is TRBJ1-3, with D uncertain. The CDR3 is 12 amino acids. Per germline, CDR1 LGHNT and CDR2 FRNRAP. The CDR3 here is CASGLYGNIIYF. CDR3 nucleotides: TGTGCTAGTGGTTTATATGGAAACATCATATATTTT.

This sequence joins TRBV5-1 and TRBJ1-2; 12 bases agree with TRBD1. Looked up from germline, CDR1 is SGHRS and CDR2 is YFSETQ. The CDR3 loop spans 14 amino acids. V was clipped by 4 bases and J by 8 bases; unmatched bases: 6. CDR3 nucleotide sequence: TGCGCCAGCAGCCTGGGACAGGGGGCGCCAGGCTACACCTTC. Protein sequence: CASSLGQGAPGYTF.

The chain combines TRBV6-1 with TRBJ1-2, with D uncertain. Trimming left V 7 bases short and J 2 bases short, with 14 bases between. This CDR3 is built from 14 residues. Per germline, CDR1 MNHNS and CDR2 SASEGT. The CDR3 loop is CASTALPGNYGYTF. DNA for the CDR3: TGTGCCAGCACCGCTCTCCCGGGGAACTATGGCTACACCTTC.

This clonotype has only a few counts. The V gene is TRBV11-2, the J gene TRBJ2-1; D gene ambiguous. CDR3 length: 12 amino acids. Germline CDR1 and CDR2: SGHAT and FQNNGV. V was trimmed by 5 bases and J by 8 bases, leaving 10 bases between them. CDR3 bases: TGTGCCAGCAGCAGAGTGGGCTATGAGCAGTTCTTC. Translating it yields CASSRVGYEQFF.

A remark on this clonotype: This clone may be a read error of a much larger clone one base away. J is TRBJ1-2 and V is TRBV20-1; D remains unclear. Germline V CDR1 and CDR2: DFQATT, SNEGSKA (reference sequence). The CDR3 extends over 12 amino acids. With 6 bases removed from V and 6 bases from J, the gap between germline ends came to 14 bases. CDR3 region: CSATRHGNGYTF. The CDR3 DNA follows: TGCAGTGCCACCCGACATGGGAATGGCTACACCTTC.

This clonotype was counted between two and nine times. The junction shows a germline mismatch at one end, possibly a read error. CDR3: CASSVGQDVYGYTF. CDR3 coding DNA: TGTGCCAGCAGCGTAGGACAGGATGTCTATGGCTACACCTTC. The chain is built from TRBV13 and TRBJ1-2, with 7 bases identical to TRBD1. CDR3 length: 14 residues. Germline CDR1 PRHDT, CDR2 FYEKMQ (reference sequence).

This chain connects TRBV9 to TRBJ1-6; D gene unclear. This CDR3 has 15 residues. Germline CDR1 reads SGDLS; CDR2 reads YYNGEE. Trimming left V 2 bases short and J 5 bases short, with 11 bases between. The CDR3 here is CASSVDIGDNSPLHF. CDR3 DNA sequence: TGTGCCAGCAGCGTTGACATAGGCGATAATTCACCCCTCCACTTT.

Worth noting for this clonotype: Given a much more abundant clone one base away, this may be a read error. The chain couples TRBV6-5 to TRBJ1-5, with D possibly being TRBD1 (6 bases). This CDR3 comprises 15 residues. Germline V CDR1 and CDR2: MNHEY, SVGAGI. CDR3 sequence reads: CSSSSTRQANQPQHF. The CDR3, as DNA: TGTTCCAGCAGTTCCACCCGACAGGCTAATCAGCCCCAGCATTTT.

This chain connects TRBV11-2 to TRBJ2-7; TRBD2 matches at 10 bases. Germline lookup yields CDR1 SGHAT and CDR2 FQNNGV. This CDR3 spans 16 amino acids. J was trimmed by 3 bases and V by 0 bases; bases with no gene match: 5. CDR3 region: CASSLDPLAGVYEQYF. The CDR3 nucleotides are TGTGCCAGCAGCTTAGATCCCCTAGCGGGAGTCTACGAGCAGTACTTC. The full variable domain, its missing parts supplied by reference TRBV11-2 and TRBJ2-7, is EAGVAQSPRYKIIEKRQSVAFWCNPISGHATLYWYQQILGQGPKLLIQFQNNGVVDDSQLPKDRFSAERLKGVDSTLKIQPAKLEDSAVYLCASSLDPLAGVYEQYFGPGTRLTVT.

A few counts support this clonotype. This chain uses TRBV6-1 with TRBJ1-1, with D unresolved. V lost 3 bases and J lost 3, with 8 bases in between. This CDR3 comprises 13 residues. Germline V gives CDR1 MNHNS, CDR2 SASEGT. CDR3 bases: TGTGCCAGCAGTGACCGTCGGCACACTGAAGCTTTCTTT. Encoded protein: CASSDRRHTEAFF.

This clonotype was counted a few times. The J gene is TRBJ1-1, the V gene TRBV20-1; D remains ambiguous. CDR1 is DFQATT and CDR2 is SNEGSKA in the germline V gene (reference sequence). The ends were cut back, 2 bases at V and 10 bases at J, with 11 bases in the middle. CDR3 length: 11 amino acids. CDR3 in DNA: TGCAGTGCTAGATTGGGAGTAGGAGCTTTCTTT. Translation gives CSARLGVGAFF.

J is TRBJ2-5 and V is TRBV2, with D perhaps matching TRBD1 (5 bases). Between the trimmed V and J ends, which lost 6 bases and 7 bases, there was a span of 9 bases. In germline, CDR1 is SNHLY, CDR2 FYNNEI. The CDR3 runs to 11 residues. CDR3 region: CASRGVGTQYF. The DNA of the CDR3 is TGTGCCAGCAGAGGGGTTGGGACCCAGTACTTC.

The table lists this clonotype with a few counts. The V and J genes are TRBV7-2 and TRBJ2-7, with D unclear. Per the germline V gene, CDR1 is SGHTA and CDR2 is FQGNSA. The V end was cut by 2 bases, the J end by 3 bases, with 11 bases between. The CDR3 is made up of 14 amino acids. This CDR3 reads CASSLNGVLYEQYF. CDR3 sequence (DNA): TGTGCCAGCAGCTTAAATGGGGTCCTCTACGAGCAGTACTTC.